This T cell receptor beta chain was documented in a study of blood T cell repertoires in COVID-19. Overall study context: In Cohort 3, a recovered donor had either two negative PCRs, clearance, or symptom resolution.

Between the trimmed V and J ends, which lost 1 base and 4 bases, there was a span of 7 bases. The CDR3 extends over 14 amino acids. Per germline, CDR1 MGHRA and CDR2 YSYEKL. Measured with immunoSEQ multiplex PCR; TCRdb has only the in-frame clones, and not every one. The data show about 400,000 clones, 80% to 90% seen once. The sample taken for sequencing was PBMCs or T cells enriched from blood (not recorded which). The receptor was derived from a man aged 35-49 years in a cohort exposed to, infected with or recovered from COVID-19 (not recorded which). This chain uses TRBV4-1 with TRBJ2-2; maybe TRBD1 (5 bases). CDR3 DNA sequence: TGCGCCAGCAGCCAAGTTCAGGGCACCGGGGAGCTGTTTTTT. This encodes CASSQVQGTGELFF.